This T cell receptor beta chain was sequenced for a study of shared clonotypes between healthy human individuals. Looked up from germline, CDR1 is ENHRY and CDR2 is SYGVKD. The V end was cut by 3 bases, the J end by 10 bases, with 10 bases between. The CDR3 has 12 residues. The table came from immunoSEQ multiplex PCR; TCRdb's copy has only in-frame clones and leaves some out. This table has around 2,000,000 clones, about 93% appearing once. CD45RO-negative, CCR7-selected cells formed the naive CD8 fraction, which excluded terminally differentiated effector memory CD45RA+ cells. This TCR derives from a man between 18 and 29 years old in good health. Some clones in this sample may be carry-over from other donors' samples. The chain recombines TRBV10-3 with TRBJ2-1; perhaps TRBD2 as D (5 bases). The sequenced material came from naive CD8+ T cells from PBMCs. The CDR3 bases are TGTGCCATCAGTGAAGGCGGGTTGGAGCAGTTCTTC. Translating gives CAISEGGLEQFF.